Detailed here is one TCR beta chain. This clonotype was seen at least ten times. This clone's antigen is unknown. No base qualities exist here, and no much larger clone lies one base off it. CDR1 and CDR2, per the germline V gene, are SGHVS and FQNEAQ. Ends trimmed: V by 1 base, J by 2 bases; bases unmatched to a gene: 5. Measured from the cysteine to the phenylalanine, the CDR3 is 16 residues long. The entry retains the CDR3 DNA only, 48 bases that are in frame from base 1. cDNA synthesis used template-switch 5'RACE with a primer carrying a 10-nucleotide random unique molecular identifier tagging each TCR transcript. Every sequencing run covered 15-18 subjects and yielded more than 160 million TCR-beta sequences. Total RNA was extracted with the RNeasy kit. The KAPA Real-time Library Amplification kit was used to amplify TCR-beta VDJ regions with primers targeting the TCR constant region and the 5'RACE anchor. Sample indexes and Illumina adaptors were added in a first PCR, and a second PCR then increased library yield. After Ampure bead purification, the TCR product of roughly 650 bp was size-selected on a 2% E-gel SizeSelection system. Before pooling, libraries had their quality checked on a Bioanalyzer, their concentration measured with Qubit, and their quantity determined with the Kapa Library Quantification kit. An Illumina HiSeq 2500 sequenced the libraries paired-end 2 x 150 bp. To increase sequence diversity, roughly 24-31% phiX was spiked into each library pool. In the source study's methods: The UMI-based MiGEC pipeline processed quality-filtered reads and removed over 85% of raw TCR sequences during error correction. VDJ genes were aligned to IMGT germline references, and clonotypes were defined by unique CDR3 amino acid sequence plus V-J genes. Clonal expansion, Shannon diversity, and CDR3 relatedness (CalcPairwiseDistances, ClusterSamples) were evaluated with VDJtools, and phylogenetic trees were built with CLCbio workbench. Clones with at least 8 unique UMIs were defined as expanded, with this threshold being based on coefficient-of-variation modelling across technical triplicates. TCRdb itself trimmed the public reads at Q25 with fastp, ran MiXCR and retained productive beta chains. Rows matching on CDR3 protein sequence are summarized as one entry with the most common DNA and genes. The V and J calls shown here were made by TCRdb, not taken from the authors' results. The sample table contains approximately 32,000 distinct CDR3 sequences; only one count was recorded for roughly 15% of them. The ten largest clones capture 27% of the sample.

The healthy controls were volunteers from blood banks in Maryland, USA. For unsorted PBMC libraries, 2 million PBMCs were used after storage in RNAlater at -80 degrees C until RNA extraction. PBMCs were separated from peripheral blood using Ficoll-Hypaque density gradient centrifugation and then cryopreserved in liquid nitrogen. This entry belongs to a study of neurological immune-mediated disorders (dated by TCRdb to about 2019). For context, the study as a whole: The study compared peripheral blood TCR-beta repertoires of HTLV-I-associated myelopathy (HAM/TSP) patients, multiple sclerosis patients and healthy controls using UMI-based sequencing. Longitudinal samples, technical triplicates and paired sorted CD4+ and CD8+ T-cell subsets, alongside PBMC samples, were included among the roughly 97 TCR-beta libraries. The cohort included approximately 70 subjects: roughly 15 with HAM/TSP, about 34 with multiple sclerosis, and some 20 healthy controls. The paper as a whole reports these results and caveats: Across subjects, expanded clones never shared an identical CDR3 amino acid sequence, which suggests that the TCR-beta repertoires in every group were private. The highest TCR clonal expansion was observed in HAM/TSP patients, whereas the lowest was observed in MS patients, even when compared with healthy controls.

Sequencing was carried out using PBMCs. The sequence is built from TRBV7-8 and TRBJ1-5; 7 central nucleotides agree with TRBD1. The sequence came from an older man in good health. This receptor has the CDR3 CASSLVGGIGNQPQHF. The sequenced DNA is TGTGCCAGCAGCTTAGTAGGGGGCATTGGCAATCAGCCCCAGCATTTT.